These 26 T cell receptor beta chains originate from one sample sequenced in a study of CD8+ T cells in alopecia areata. Isolated RNA was reverse transcribed into cDNA used as the sequencing template. Generated by immunoSEQ multiplex PCR, the TCRdb table keeps only in-frame clones and is missing some. The repertoire consists of about 200,000 clones, with 56% occurring once and the leading ten covering around 5%. The source material was CD8+ T cells sorted from blood. These receptors originate from a human donor in good health.

Points on this clone: Other nucleotide sequences from this sample produce the same CDR3. V and J are TRBV27 and TRBJ1-1; D perhaps matches TRBD1 (5 bases). CDR1 MNHEY and CDR2 SMNVEV come from the germline V gene (reference sequence). V lost 5 bases and J 1 base, leaving 11 bases between the germline ends. This CDR3 has 14 residues. In DNA, the CDR3 is TGTGCCAGCAGTCCCGGGACGGCGAACACTGAAGCTTTCTTT. Translating it yields CASSPGTANTEAFF.

The V gene is TRBV27, the J gene TRBJ2-7; a weak D match, TRBD1 (6 bases). CDR1 MNHEY and CDR2 SMNVEV come from the germline V gene (reference sequence). The CDR3 totals 13 residues. Trimming took off 3 bases at V and 3 bases at J, with 9 bases between the two ends. CDR3 loop: CASSFAGDYEQYF. CDR3 coding DNA: TGTGCCAGCAGTTTCGCAGGGGACTACGAGCAGTACTTC.

A single count supports this clone. The chain is built from TRBV5-1 and TRBJ2-1; D may correspond to TRBD1 or TRBD2 (5 bases each). The V gene lost 0 bases and the J gene lost 10 bases, with 11 bases spanning the gap. The CDR3 extends over 13 amino acids. CDR1 SGHRS and CDR2 YFSETQ come from the germline V gene. The CDR3 spells CASSLASGDEQFF. The CDR3 bases are TGCGCCAGCAGCTTGGCGTCCGGGGACGAGCAGTTCTTC.

The gene calls are TRBV14 and TRBJ2-3; 7 bases map to TRBD2. Germline V CDR1 and CDR2: SGHDN, FVKESK. The CDR3 is 18 residues long. Unmatched junction bases numbered 11, after V lost 0 bases and J lost 2 bases. The CDR3 loop is CASSQDGELAVYTDTQYF. The CDR3 nucleotides read TGTGCCAGCAGCCAAGATGGGGAGCTAGCGGTGTACACAGATACGCAGTATTTT.

This clone was seen only a few times. V is TRBV20-1 and J is TRBJ1-2; maybe TRBD1 (6 bases). Germline assignment: CDR1 DFQATT and CDR2 SNEGSKA (reference sequence). CDR3 size: 11 residues. V gave up 6 bases and J gave up 7 bases, with 12 bases separating them. CDR3 sequence reads: CSAVQGLGYTF. The CDR3 DNA sequence: TGCAGTGCCGTACAGGGACTTGGCTACACCTTC.

This clone was seen a single time. V usage is TRBV5-4 and J usage is TRBJ2-1; TRBD2 agrees at 10 bases. The CDR3 loop spans 15 amino acids. J was trimmed by 7 bases and V by 2 bases; bases with no gene match: 6. The germline V gene encodes CDR1 SGHNT and CDR2 YYREEE (reference sequence). Here the CDR3 DNA reads TGTGCCAGCAGCTTTGGAGTAGCGGGGGGAAATGAGCAGTTCTTC. It yields the protein CASSFGVAGGNEQFF.

The chain combines TRBV7-9 with TRBJ2-3, with D tentatively TRBD2 (5 bases). The CDR3 is 16 residues long. V lost 7 bases to trimming and J lost 4 bases, with 21 bases between them. Germline-derived CDR1 and CDR2 are SEHNR and FQNEAQ (reference sequence). The CDR3 DNA follows: TGTGCCAGCACCCCCTCGGCAGGAGGTGTTCCAGATACGCAGTATTTT. Translated, it gives CASTPSAGGVPDTQYF. Looking up the rest from reference TRBV7-9 and TRBJ2-3 gives the full variable domain: DTGVSQNPRHKITKRGQNVTFRCDPISEHNRLYWYRQTLGQGPEFLTYFQNEAQLEKSRLLSDRFSAERPKGSFSTLEIQRTEQGDSAMYLCASTPSAGGVPDTQYFGPGTRLTVL.

The V call is TRBV27, the J call TRBJ1-1; 10 bases fit TRBD1. In germline, CDR1 is MNHEY, CDR2 SMNVEV (reference sequence). CDR3 length equals 14 residues. V gave up 5 bases and J gave up 4 bases; unmatched junction bases: 4. The CDR3 is CASSPGTGVTEAFF. CDR3 coding DNA: TGTGCCAGCAGTCCCGGGACAGGGGTCACTGAAGCTTTCTTT.

The V and J genes are TRBV5-6 and TRBJ1-5, with D possibly TRBD1 on 5 matching bases. The CDR3 contains 15 residues. V was shortened by 2 bases and J by 2 bases, with 11 bases between the two germline ends. The germline CDR1 and CDR2 sequences are SGHDT and YYEEEE. The chain's CDR3 is CASSFSGTGNQPQHF. CDR3 DNA sequence: TGTGCCAGCAGCTTTTCAGGGACTGGCAATCAGCCCCAGCATTTT.

This rearrangement joins TRBV28 to TRBJ2-7; D is possibly TRBD1 or TRBD2 (6 bases each). With 7 bases removed from V and 3 bases from J, the gap between germline ends came to 19 bases. Germline lookup yields CDR1 MDHEN and CDR2 SYDVKM. The length of the CDR3 is 15 residues. The CDR3 coding sequence is TGTGCCAGCACTACTTGGAGGGGGGACGGCTACGAGCAGTACTTC. As protein: CASTTWRGDGYEQYF.

V gene TRBV10-2 combines with J gene TRBJ2-7, with a tentative D call TRBD1 (6 bases). V lost 6 bases to trimming and J lost 6 bases, with 9 bases between them. Germline CDR1 and CDR2: WSHSY and SAAADI. This CDR3 spans 11 amino acids. As DNA, the CDR3 is TGCGCCAGCAGCCAGGGGTCCGAGCAGTACTTC. Amino acid sequence: CASSQGSEQYF.

The table lists this clone with a count of one. The chain joins TRBV7-2 to TRBJ1-5; TRBD1 is a possible D gene (5 bases). Germline-derived CDR1 and CDR2 are SGHTA and FQGNSA. V was trimmed by 8 bases and J by 1 base, leaving 15 bases between them. CDR3 length equals 15 residues. In DNA form, the CDR3 reads TGTGCCAGCGGGGGTCAGCTAGGGAGCAATCAGCCCCAGCATTTT. As protein: CASGGQLGSNQPQHF.

The V and J genes are TRBV4-2 and TRBJ2-3, with 8 positions matching TRBD2. Germline CDR1 is LGHNA and CDR2 is YNFKEQ. The trim removed 0 bases at V and 5 bases at J, leaving 7 bases unmatched. The CDR3 is made up of 16 amino acids. The CDR3 DNA follows: TGTGCCAGCAGCCAAGATCGGGCGGGGGGTGGAGATACGCAGTATTTT. This gives the protein CASSQDRAGGGDTQYF.

This chain connects TRBV29-1 to TRBJ2-7; 7 nucleotides agree with TRBD2. Germline-derived CDR1 and CDR2 are SQVTM and ANQGSEA. The CDR3 is made up of 13 amino acids. With V trimmed by 6 bases and J by 3 bases, 8 bases remained unmatched. Written as DNA, the CDR3 is TGCAGCGTCCGGAGCGGGGTATACTACGAGCAGTACTTC. Protein: CSVRSGVYYEQYF.

This clone has just a few counts. J is TRBJ1-1 and V is TRBV19; TRBD1 agrees at 11 bases. From germline, CDR1 is LNHDA and CDR2 SQIVND (reference sequence). The V gene end was trimmed by 7 bases and the J gene end by 4 bases; junction bases not matched to a gene: 2. The CDR3 has 13 residues. The DNA for the CDR3 is TGTGCCAGTACCGGGACAGGGGGCACTGAAGCTTTCTTT. It is translated as CASTGTGGTEAFF.

Only a few counts were recorded for this clone. This chain connects TRBV4-1 to TRBJ2-2; D gene unclear. V was pared by 1 base and J by 4 bases, with 4 bases between. CDR1 is MGHRA, CDR2 YSYEKL, per germline. The CDR3 length is 13 residues. CDR3 amino acids: CASSQGSTGELFF. CDR3 DNA sequence: TGCGCCAGCAGCCAAGGGAGCACCGGGGAGCTGTTTTTT.

This rearrangement joins TRBV2 to TRBJ1-3; 9 bases map to TRBD1. This CDR3 spans 15 amino acids. CDR1 and CDR2 from the germline V gene are SNHLY and FYNNEI. V dropped 6 bases and J dropped 2; count of bases not matched to a gene: 5. The CDR3 DNA is TGTGCCAGCAGCCCCGGGACAGGGCCTGGAAACACCATATATTTT. It translates to CASSPGTGPGNTIYF.

This sequence joins TRBV2 and TRBJ1-1; TRBD1 matches 7 bases. Germline V gene sequence: CDR1 SNHLY, CDR2 FYNNEI. Trimming took 7 bases from V and 6 from J; bases not matched to a gene: 5. CDR3 length: 12 amino acids. The CDR3 region is CASTTGLPEAFF. The CDR3 region has the DNA TGTGCCAGCACGACAGGGCTCCCTGAAGCTTTCTTT.

The CDR3 nucleotides are TGTGCCAGCAGCTTGGGGGCGGGACGTTCGGCCCTCCACTTT. Its protein is CASSLGAGRSALHF. V gene TRBV5-6 combines with J gene TRBJ1-6; possibly TRBD1 for D (5 bases). Trimming stripped 0 bases from V and 14 bases from J, with 15 bases between. The CDR3 consists of 14 residues. Germline V lookup: CDR1 SGHDT, CDR2 YYEEEE. Full variable domain (missing parts from reference TRBV5-6 and TRBJ1-6): DAGVTQSPTHLIKTRGQQVTLRCSPKSGHDTVSWYQQALGQGPQFIFQYYEEEERQRGNFPDRFSGHQFPNYSSELNVNALLLGDSALYLCASSLGAGRSALHFGNGTRLTVT.

This clone was counted a few times. The chain combines TRBV4-1 with TRBJ2-7, with 9 bases lining up with TRBD2. This CDR3 spans 16 amino acids. Germline trimming cut 0 bases from V and 2 bases from J; bases unmatched to any gene: 5. Germline-derived CDR1 and CDR2 are MGHRA and YSYEKL. The CDR3 protein is CASSQDGLAGTYEQYF. The CDR3 coding sequence is TGCGCCAGCAGCCAAGATGGCCTAGCGGGGACCTACGAGCAGTACTTC.

The rearrangement joins TRBV29-1 to TRBJ1-1; no firm D call. Germline V gene sequence: CDR1 SQVTM, CDR2 ANQGSEA. The V gene lost 3 bases and the J gene lost 8 bases, with 22 bases spanning the gap. The CDR3 covers 15 residues. The CDR3 loop is CSVESAAGDPIEAFF. CDR3 DNA: TGCAGCGTTGAGTCGGCAGCCGGTGATCCTATAGAAGCTTTCTTT.

The genes are TRBV7-9 and TRBJ1-2; TRBD1 is a possible D gene (5 bases). V was clipped by 6 bases and J by 3 bases, with 14 bases between them. The CDR3 sequence is 14 residues long. The germline V gene encodes CDR1 SEHNR and CDR2 FQNEAQ (reference sequence). In nucleotides, the CDR3 is TGTGCCAGCAGGCAGGGAGGGGAGGACTATGGCTACACCTTC. Translation gives CASRQGGEDYGYTF.

The V call is TRBV7-9, the J call TRBJ2-4; 8 nucleotides line up with TRBD2. The junction had 7 bases not matched to a gene; V was cut back by 5 bases and J by 4 bases. The CDR3 runs to 15 residues. CDR1 is SEHNR and CDR2 is FQNEAQ in the germline V gene (reference sequence). CDR3: CASSLASGGKNIQYF. The DNA of the CDR3 is TGTGCCAGCAGCCTGGCGTCGGGGGGGAAAAACATTCAGTACTTC.

V gene TRBV30 combines with J gene TRBJ2-2; D is possibly TRBD1 or TRBD2 (5 bases each). The V gene lost 0 bases and the J gene lost 2 bases, with 13 bases spanning the gap. The CDR3 length is 16 residues. CDR1 is GTSNPN, CDR2 SVGIG, per germline (reference sequence). For the CDR3, the DNA is TGTGCCTGGAGTGTACGGGGCAGATTAAACACCGGGGAGCTGTTTTTT. Translating gives CAWSVRGRLNTGELFF. The whole variable domain, filled in from reference TRBV30 and TRBJ2-2, reads SQTIHQWPATLVQPVGSPLSLECTVEGTSNPNLYWYRQAAGRGLQLLFYSVGIGQISSEVPQNLSASRPQDRQFILSSKKLLLSDSGFYLCAWSVRGRLNTGELFFGEGSRLTVL.

J is TRBJ1-6 and V is TRBV2; D is unresolved. CDR1 SNHLY and CDR2 FYNNEI come from the germline V gene. V shed 5 bases and J shed 3 bases, with 17 bases lying between them. This CDR3 has 17 residues. The CDR3 sequence is CASSQRVPGNYNSPLHF. The CDR3 bases are TGTGCCAGCAGTCAAAGGGTTCCGGGGAACTATAATTCACCCCTCCACTTT.

The chain employs TRBV4-1 and TRBJ2-7, with D maybe TRBD2 (5 bases). V was trimmed by 0 bases and J by 2 bases, leaving 11 bases between them. In germline, CDR1 is MGHRA, CDR2 YSYEKL. The CDR3 spans 15 residues. CDR3 sequence (DNA): TGCGCCAGCAGCCAAGAATACGGGCGGGCCTACGAGCAGTACTTC. Translating it yields CASSQEYGRAYEQYF.